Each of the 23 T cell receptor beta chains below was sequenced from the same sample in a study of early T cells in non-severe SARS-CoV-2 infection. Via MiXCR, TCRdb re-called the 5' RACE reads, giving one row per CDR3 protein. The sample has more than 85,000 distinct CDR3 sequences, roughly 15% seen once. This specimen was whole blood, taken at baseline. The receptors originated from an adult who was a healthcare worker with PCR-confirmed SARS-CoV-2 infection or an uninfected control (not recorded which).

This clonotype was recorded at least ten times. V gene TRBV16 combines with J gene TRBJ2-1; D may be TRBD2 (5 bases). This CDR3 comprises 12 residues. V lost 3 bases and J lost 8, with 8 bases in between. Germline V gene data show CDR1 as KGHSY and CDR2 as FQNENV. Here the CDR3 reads CASSQDLDEQFF. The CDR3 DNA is TGTGCCAGCAGCCAGGACTTGGATGAGCAGTTCTTC.

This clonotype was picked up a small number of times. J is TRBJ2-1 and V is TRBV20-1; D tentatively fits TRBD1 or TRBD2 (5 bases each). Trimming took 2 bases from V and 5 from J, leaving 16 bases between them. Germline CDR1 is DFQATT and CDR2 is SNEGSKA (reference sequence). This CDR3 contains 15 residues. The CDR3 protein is CSARFLGVGHNEQFF. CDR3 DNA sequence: TGCAGTGCTAGATTTCTGGGGGTGGGCCACAATGAGCAGTTCTTC.

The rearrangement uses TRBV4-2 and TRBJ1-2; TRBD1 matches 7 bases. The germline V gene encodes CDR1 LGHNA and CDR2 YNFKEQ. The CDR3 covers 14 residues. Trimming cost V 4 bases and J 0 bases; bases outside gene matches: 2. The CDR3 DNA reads TGTGCCAGCAGCCGAGGGACAGCTAACTATGGCTACACCTTC. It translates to CASSRGTANYGYTF.

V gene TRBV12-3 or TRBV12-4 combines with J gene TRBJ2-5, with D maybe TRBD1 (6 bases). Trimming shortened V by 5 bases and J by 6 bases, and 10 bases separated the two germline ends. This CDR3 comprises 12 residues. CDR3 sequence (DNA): TGTGCCAGCAGTCCACAGGGAAAGACCCAGTACTTC. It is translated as CASSPQGKTQYF.

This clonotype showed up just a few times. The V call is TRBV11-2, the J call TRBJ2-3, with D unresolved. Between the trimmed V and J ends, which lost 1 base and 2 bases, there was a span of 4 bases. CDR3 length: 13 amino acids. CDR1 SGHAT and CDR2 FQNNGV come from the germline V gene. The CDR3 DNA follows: TGTGCCAGCAGCTTAGGATTCACAGATACGCAGTATTTT. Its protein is CASSLGFTDTQYF. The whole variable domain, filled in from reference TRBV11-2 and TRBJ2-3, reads EAGVAQSPRYKIIEKRQSVAFWCNPISGHATLYWYQQILGQGPKLLIQFQNNGVVDDSQLPKDRFSAERLKGVDSTLKIQPAKLEDSAVYLCASSLGFTDTQYFGPGTRLTVL.

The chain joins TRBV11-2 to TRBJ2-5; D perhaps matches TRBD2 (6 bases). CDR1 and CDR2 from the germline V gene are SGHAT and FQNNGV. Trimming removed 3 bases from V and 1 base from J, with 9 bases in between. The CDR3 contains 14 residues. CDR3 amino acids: CASSFSSAQETQYF. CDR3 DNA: TGTGCCAGCAGCTTCTCTAGCGCCCAAGAGACCCAGTACTTC.

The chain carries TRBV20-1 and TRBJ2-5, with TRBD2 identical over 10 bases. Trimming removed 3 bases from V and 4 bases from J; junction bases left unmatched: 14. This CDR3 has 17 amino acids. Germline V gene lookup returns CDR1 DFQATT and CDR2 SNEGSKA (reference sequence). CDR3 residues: CSAREIGAGGPGETQYF. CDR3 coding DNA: TGCAGTGCTAGGGAGATAGGAGCGGGAGGGCCGGGAGAGACCCAGTACTTC.

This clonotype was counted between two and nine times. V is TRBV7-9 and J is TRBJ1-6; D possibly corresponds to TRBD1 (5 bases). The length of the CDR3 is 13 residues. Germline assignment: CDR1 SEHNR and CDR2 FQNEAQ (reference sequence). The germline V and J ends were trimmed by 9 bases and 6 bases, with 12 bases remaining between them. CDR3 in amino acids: CASSGPSNSPLHF. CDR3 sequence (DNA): TGTGCCAGTTCGGGACCCTCTAATTCACCCCTCCACTTT.

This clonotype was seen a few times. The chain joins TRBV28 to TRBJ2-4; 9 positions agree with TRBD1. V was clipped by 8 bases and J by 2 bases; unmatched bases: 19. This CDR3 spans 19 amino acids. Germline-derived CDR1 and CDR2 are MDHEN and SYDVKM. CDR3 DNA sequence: TGTGCCAGCCGTTCGATACCCCGGTTGGACAGGGGACCCAAAAACATTCAGTACTTC. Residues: CASRSIPRLDRGPKNIQYF.

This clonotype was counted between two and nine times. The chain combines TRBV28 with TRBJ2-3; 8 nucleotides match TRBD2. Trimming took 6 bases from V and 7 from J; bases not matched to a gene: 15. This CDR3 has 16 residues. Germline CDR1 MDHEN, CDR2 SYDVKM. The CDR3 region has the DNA TGTGCCAGCAGCTCCCTCCGGGGTAGCGGGGACTATACGCAGTATTTT. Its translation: CASSSLRGSGDYTQYF.

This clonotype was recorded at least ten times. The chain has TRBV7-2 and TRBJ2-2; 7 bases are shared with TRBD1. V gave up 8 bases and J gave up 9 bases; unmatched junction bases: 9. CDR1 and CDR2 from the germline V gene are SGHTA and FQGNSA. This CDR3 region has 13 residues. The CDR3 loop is CASYTGVRRELFF. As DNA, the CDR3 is TGTGCCAGCTACACAGGGGTACGACGGGAGCTGTTTTTT.

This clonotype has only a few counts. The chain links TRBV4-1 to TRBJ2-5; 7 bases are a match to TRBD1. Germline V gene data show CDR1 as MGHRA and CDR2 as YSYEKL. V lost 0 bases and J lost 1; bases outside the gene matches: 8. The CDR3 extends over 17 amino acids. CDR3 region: CASSQDQLRGFQETQYF. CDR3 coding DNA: TGCGCCAGCAGCCAAGATCAGCTCAGGGGGTTCCAAGAGACCCAGTACTTC.

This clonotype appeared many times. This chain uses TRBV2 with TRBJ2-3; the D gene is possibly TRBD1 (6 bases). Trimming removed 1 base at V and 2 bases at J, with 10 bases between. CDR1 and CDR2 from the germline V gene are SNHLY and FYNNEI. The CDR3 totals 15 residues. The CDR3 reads CASSEERGSTDTQYF. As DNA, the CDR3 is TGTGCCAGCAGTGAAGAAAGGGGGTCCACAGATACGCAGTATTTT.

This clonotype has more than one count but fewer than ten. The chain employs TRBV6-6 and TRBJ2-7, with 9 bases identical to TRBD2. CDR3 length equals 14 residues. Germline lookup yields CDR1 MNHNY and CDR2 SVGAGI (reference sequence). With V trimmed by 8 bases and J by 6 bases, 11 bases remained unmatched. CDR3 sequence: CASASSGTGGEQYF. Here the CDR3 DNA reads TGTGCCAGCGCGTCTAGCGGGACCGGGGGCGAGCAGTACTTC.

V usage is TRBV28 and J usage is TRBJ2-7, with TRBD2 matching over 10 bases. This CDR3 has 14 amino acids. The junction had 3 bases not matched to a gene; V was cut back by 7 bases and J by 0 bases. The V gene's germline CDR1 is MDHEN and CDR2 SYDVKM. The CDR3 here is CASIPSGSSYEQYF. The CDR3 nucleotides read TGTGCCAGCATCCCTAGCGGGAGCTCCTACGAGCAGTACTTC.

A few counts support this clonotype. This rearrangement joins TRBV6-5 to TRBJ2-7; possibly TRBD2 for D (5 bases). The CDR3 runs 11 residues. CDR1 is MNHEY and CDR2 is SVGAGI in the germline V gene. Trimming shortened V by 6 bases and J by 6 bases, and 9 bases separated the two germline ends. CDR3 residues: CASRRGSEQYF. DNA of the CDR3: TGTGCCAGCAGAAGAGGGAGCGAGCAGTACTTC.

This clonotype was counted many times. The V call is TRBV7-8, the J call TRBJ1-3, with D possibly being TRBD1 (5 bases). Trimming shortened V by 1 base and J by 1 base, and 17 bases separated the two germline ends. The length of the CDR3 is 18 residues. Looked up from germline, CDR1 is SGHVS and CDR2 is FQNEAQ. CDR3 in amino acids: CASSLGVWGGESGNTIYF. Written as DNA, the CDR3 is TGTGCCAGCAGCTTAGGGGTCTGGGGCGGAGAGTCTGGAAACACCATATATTTT.

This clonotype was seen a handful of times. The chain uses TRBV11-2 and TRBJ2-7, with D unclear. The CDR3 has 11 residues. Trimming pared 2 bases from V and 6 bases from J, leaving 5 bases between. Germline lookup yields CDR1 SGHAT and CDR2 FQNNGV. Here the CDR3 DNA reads TGTGCCAGCAGCTTATCTTTCGAGCAGTACTTC. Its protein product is CASSLSFEQYF.

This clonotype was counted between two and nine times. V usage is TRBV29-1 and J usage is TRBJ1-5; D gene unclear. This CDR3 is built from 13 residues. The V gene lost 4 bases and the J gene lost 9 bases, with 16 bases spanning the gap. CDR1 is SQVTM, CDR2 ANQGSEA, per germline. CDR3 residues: CSVADDPLSPQHF. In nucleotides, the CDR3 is TGCAGCGTTGCGGATGATCCCCTCTCGCCCCAGCATTTT.

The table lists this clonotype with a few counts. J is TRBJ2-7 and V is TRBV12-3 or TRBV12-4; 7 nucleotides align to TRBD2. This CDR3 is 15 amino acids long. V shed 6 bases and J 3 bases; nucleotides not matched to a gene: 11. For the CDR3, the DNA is TGTGCCAGCAGCAGCGGGGTCCTCGGTCTCTACGAGCAGTACTTC. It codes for CASSSGVLGLYEQYF.

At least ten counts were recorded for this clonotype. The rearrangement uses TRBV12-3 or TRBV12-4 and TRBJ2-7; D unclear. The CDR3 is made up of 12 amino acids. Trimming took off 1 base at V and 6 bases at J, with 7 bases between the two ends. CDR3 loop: CASSLVTREQYF. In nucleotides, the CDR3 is TGTGCCAGCAGTTTAGTCACCCGCGAGCAGTACTTC.

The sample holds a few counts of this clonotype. The chain's CDR3 is CASGRLADTGELFF. The CDR3 region has the DNA TGCGCCAGCGGCCGACTAGCGGACACCGGGGAGCTGTTTTTT. The genes are TRBV5-1 and TRBJ2-2, with 9 bases matching TRBD2. Looked up from germline, CDR1 is SGHRS and CDR2 is YFSETQ. V was clipped by 7 bases and J by 3 bases; unmatched bases: 4. This CDR3 contains 14 residues.

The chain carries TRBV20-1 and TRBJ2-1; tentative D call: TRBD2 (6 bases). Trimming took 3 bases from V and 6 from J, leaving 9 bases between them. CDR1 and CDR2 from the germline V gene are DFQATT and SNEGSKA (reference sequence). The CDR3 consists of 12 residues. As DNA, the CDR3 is TGCAGTGCTAGCGGGACTGCCAATGAGCAGTTCTTC. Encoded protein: CSASGTANEQFF.